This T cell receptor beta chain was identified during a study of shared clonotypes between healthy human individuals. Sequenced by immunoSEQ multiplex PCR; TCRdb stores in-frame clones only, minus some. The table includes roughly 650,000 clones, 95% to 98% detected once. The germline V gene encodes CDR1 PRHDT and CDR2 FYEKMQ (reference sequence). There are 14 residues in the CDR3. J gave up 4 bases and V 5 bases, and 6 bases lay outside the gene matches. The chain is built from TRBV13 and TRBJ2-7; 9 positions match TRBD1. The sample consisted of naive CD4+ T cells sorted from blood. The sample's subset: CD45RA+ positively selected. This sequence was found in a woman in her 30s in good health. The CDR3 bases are TGTGCCAGCAGCGGGACAGGGAAAAGATACGAGCAGTACTTC. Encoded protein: CASSGTGKRYEQYF.